The 29 T cell receptor beta chains presented below share a single source sample, sequenced in a study of blood T cell repertoires in COVID-19. Only in-frame clones appear in the TCRdb table, and some are missing; sequencing was by immunoSEQ multiplex PCR. The sample gives about 160,000 clones, about 92% of which show up once; 18% is in the top ten. The sample comprised peripheral blood. The receptors come from a man aged 60 to 69 with active or convalescent COVID-19.

The CDR3 spells CASSLLAGGLPFF. DNA for the CDR3: TGTGCCAGCAGCCTACTAGCGGGAGGTTTGCCGTTCTTC. V is TRBV3-1 (or the pseudogene TRBV3-2) and J is TRBJ2-1, with 12 bases identical to TRBD2. With 4 bases clipped from V and 15 bases from J, the junction kept 7 bases outside the gene matches. The germline gives CDR1 LGHDT, CDR2 YNNKEL (reference sequence). This CDR3 spans 13 amino acids.

The chain employs TRBV10-3 and TRBJ1-5; D might be TRBD1 (6 bases). Germline V CDR1 and CDR2: ENHRY, SYGVKD. Trimming took off 6 bases at V and 3 bases at J, with 9 bases between the two ends. This CDR3 is built from 13 residues. In DNA, the CDR3 is TGTGCCATCAGACAGGGAGACAATCAGCCCCAGCATTTT. It encodes CAIRQGDNQPQHF.

This clone is a singleton in its sample. The gene calls are TRBV3-1 (or the pseudogene TRBV3-2) and TRBJ2-1, with 8 bases lining up with TRBD1. The CDR3 sequence is 16 residues long. V shed 4 bases and J 7 bases; nucleotides not matched to a gene: 12. Germline CDR1 reads LGHDT; CDR2 reads YNNKEL (reference sequence). The CDR3 sequence is CASSLMSTGVTNEQFF. In nucleotides, the CDR3 is TGTGCCAGCAGCCTCATGTCGACAGGGGTGACTAATGAGCAGTTCTTC.

The V gene is TRBV7-9, the J gene TRBJ1-1; 9 bases match TRBD1. This CDR3 comprises 19 residues. The ends lost 2 bases at V and 5 bases at J; junction bases unmatched: 18. Germline lookup yields CDR1 SEHNR and CDR2 FQNEAQ (reference sequence). CDR3 nucleotides: TGTGCCAGCAGCTTAACAGGGGGCGCAAGGCGGGTCGTCGGGACTGAAGCTTTCTTT. Amino acids: CASSLTGGARRVVGTEAFF.

The V gene is TRBV4-1, the J gene TRBJ2-3, with 8 nucleotides matching TRBD2. The germline gives CDR1 MGHRA, CDR2 YSYEKL. The trim removed 6 bases at V and 4 bases at J, leaving 0 bases unmatched. The CDR3 length is 12 residues. The CDR3 loop reads CASRTSADTQYF. The CDR3 bases are TGCGCCAGCAGGACTAGCGCAGATACGCAGTATTTT.

The chain is built from TRBV9 and TRBJ1-2, with a tentative D call TRBD1 (6 bases). The CDR3 totals 16 residues. Trimming took off 0 bases at V and 7 bases at J, with 19 bases between the two ends. Germline V lookup: CDR1 SGDLS, CDR2 YYNGEE. CDR3 DNA: TGTGCCAGCAGCGTAGTTGGTTGGGGGCCCGCCGTTGGCTACACCTTC. It yields the protein CASSVVGWGPAVGYTF.

The chain has TRBV24-1 and TRBJ1-2; D uncertain. Trimming shortened V by 7 bases and J by 1 base, and 12 bases separated the two germline ends. CDR1 and CDR2 (germline): KGHDR, SFDVKD. The CDR3 is 14 amino acids. The CDR3 DNA sequence: TGTGCCACCAGCCCTCCAGAGGTTAACTATGGCTACACCTTC. Amino acids: CATSPPEVNYGYTF.

The chain combines TRBV5-6 with TRBJ2-3, with 7 positions matching TRBD2. This CDR3 has 18 amino acids. Per germline, CDR1 SGHDT and CDR2 YYEEEE. V dropped 3 bases and J dropped 6; count of bases not matched to a gene: 19. CDR3 protein: CASSWGLTMGGAGDTQYF. The CDR3 coding sequence is TGTGCCAGCAGCTGGGGCCTAACGATGGGAGGGGCCGGTGATACGCAGTATTTT.

J is TRBJ1-1 and V is TRBV27, with D maybe TRBD1 (5 bases). Between the trimmed V and J ends, which lost 5 bases and 1 base, there was a span of 11 bases. This CDR3 is built from 14 residues. Germline-derived CDR1 and CDR2 are MNHEY and SMNVEV (reference sequence). CDR3 amino acids: CASSASDRNTEAFF. Here the CDR3 DNA reads TGTGCCAGCAGTGCATCAGACAGGAACACTGAAGCTTTCTTT.

The genes are TRBV3-1 (or the pseudogene TRBV3-2) and TRBJ1-1; D is uncertain. Between the trimmed V and J ends, which lost 0 bases and 5 bases, there was a span of 13 bases. The germline V gene encodes CDR1 LGHDT and CDR2 YNNKEL (reference sequence). The CDR3 is 15 amino acids. Here the CDR3 DNA reads TGTGCCAGCAGCCAAGATTTGGTACCTAGGACTGAAGCTTTCTTT. Protein sequence: CASSQDLVPRTEAFF.

This chain's CDR3 is CASRGDGPLYSNQPQHF. The CDR3 DNA follows: TGTGCCAGCAGGGGAGATGGGCCCCTGTATAGCAATCAGCCCCAGCATTTT. This chain links TRBV27 with TRBJ1-5; D remains ambiguous. Germline values: CDR1 MNHEY, CDR2 SMNVEV (reference sequence). Trimming cost V 6 bases and J 0 bases, with 18 bases left between them. The CDR3 runs to 17 residues.

This rearrangement joins TRBV12-3 or TRBV12-4 to TRBJ1-6; D not resolved. Between the trimmed V and J ends, which lost 6 bases and 6 bases, there was a span of 6 bases. The CDR3 is 12 amino acids. The CDR3 loop reads CASRLSNSPLHF. CDR3 DNA: TGTGCCAGCAGACTGAGTAATTCACCCCTCCACTTT.

This chain uses TRBV4-1 with TRBJ1-5; a possible D gene is TRBD1 (6 bases). Trimming pared 1 base from V and 2 bases from J, leaving 18 bases between. Germline V lookup: CDR1 MGHRA, CDR2 YSYEKL. The CDR3 length is 18 residues. In nucleotides, the CDR3 is TGCGCCAGCAGCCAAGTAGTTGCAACAGGGTATCGCAATCAGCCCCAGCATTTT. It codes for CASSQVVATGYRNQPQHF.

The chain employs TRBV12-1 and TRBJ2-6; TRBD1, the table's D call, lacks a check against the DNA. TRBV12-1 is noted as a pseudogene. This CDR3 contains 20 residues. As DNA, the CDR3 is TGTGCCAGCAGCTTTGGAATGGGACAGGCGCCCCTCTCTGGGGCCAACGTCCTGACTTTC. It encodes CASSFGMGQAPLSGANVLTF.

The chain carries TRBV9 and TRBJ2-7, with D maybe TRBD1 (6 bases). V was trimmed by 3 bases and J by 2 bases, leaving 18 bases between them. CDR3 length equals 16 residues. CDR1 SGDLS and CDR2 YYNGEE come from the germline V gene. The CDR3 coding sequence is TGTGCCAGCAGCGGAGAGACAGGCCTGATTCCCTACGAGCAGTACTTC. It is translated as CASSGETGLIPYEQYF. Full variable domain (remainder filled in from reference TRBV9 and TRBJ2-7): DSGVTQTPKHLITATGQRVTLRCSPRSGDLSVYWYQQSLDQGLQFLIQYYNGEERAKGNILERFSAQQFPDLHSELNLSSLELGDSALYFCASSGETGLIPYEQYFGPGTRLTVT.

This chain uses TRBV6-1 with TRBJ2-7; D unresolved. The V and J ends lost 4 bases and 0 bases respectively, with 4 bases between them. The CDR3 contains 12 residues. Germline V gene lookup returns CDR1 MNHNS and CDR2 SASEGT. CDR3 protein: CASSAYSYEQYF. CDR3 coding DNA: TGTGCCAGCAGTGCCTACTCCTACGAGCAGTACTTC.

This chain connects TRBV7-8 to TRBJ1-2; 8 nucleotides agree with TRBD1. The CDR3 totals 14 residues. Trimming cost V 5 bases and J 4 bases; bases outside gene matches: 6. From germline, CDR1 is SGHVS and CDR2 FQNEAQ. The CDR3 region is CASSPWTGPYGYTF. CDR3 nucleotides: TGTGCCAGCAGCCCTTGGACAGGGCCCTATGGCTACACCTTC. Drawing the rest from reference TRBV7-8 and TRBJ1-2, the complete variable domain is GAGVSQSPRYKVAKRGQDVALRCDPISGHVSLFWYQQALGQGPEFLTYFQNEAQLDKSGLPSDRFFAERPEGSVSTLKIQRTQQEDSAVYLCASSPWTGPYGYTFGSGTRLTVV.

The gene calls are TRBV6-1 and TRBJ1-1; 9 bases agree with TRBD1. This CDR3 is built from 15 residues. Losses at the gene ends were 3 bases for V and 1 base for J; bases not matched to a gene: 3. Germline CDR1 MNHNS, CDR2 SASEGT. CDR3 nucleotide sequence: TGTGCCAGCAGTGATCTGGACAGGGGGAACACTGAAGCTTTCTTT. It codes for CASSDLDRGNTEAFF.

The chain combines TRBV6-2 or TRBV6-3 with TRBJ1-5, with 9 bases identical to TRBD1. J lost 1 base, V lost 2 bases, and 12 bases had no gene match. The germline gives CDR1 MNHEY, CDR2 SVGEGT. This CDR3 region has 19 residues. The CDR3 DNA is TGTGCCAGCAGTTACGATGACAGGGGGAAGACGTACAGCAATCAGCCCCAGCATTTT. Protein sequence: CASSYDDRGKTYSNQPQHF.

The V and J genes are TRBV11-2 and TRBJ1-2, with D unresolved. The CDR3 is 13 residues long. Per germline, CDR1 SGHAT and CDR2 FQNNGV. V was pared by 1 base and J by 5 bases, with 8 bases between. The CDR3 protein is CASSLGADYGYTF. The CDR3 bases are TGTGCCAGCAGCTTAGGCGCTGATTATGGCTACACCTTC.

The genes are TRBV9 and TRBJ1-3, with a possible D match to TRBD1 (6 bases). CDR3 size: 17 residues. Germline V lookup: CDR1 SGDLS, CDR2 YYNGEE. The germline V and J ends were trimmed by 0 bases and 6 bases, with 19 bases remaining between them. CDR3 sequence reads: CASSVAVAITGLNTIYF. Written as DNA, the CDR3 is TGTGCCAGCAGCGTAGCGGTAGCTATAACAGGGCTAAACACCATATATTTT. Using reference TRBV9 and TRBJ1-3 for the parts outside the CDR3, the full variable domain is DSGVTQTPKHLITATGQRVTLRCSPRSGDLSVYWYQQSLDQGLQFLIQYYNGEERAKGNILERFSAQQFPDLHSELNLSSLELGDSALYFCASSVAVAITGLNTIYFGEGSWLTVV.

The CDR3 DNA reads TGTGCCACCAGCAGAGCGGGGGTATATGAAGGCTACACCTTC. Protein sequence: CATSRAGVYEGYTF. The chain couples TRBV15 to TRBJ1-2; D is perhaps TRBD1 (5 bases). The ends were cut back, 1 base at V and 8 bases at J, with 14 bases in the middle. Per germline, CDR1 LNHNV and CDR2 YYDKDF (reference sequence). This CDR3 comprises 14 residues.

The chain uses TRBV10-3 and TRBJ1-6; a weak D match, TRBD1 (6 bases). Germline V gene data show CDR1 as ENHRY and CDR2 as SYGVKD. V was cut by 1 base and J by 6 bases, with 10 bases left in between. This CDR3 is 15 amino acids long. CDR3 protein: CAISEWRTANSPLHF. The CDR3 DNA is TGTGCCATCAGTGAGTGGAGGACAGCTAATTCACCCCTCCACTTT.

V is TRBV29-1 and J is TRBJ2-3; 12 bases are shared with TRBD1. The V gene end was trimmed by 2 bases and the J gene end by 4 bases; junction bases not matched to a gene: 10. The CDR3 consists of 17 residues. Germline assignment: CDR1 SQVTM and CDR2 ANQGSEA. The CDR3 bases are TGCAGCGTTGAAATAGGACCGGGACAGGGGGCTCCAGATACGCAGTATTTT. This translates into CSVEIGPGQGAPDTQYF.

V usage is TRBV7-6 and J usage is TRBJ1-4, with a tentative D call TRBD1 (5 bases). The germline gives CDR1 SGHVS, CDR2 FNYEAQ. The CDR3 has 17 amino acids. Trimming took 1 base from V and 3 from J, leaving 15 bases between them. The CDR3: CASSLGGGVGSNEKLFF. CDR3 in DNA: TGTGCCAGCAGCTTAGGCGGGGGTGTTGGATCTAATGAAAAACTGTTTTTT.

The chain joins TRBV18 to TRBJ1-1; D uncertain. The germline V gene has CDR1 KGHSH and CDR2 LQKENI. The CDR3 is 18 amino acids. V was shortened by 2 bases and J by 3 bases, with 22 bases between the two germline ends. The chain's CDR3 is CASSPGVSPSLLDTEAFF. The CDR3 nucleotides are TGTGCCAGCTCACCAGGAGTCAGCCCATCTCTTCTGGACACTGAAGCTTTCTTT.

The chain uses TRBV5-1 and TRBJ2-7, with 9 bases aligning to TRBD1. Losses at the gene ends were 3 bases for V and 3 bases for J; bases not matched to a gene: 10. Germline V gene data show CDR1 as SGHRS and CDR2 as YFSETQ. The CDR3 length is 16 residues. The CDR3: CASSSARDRVFYEQYF. CDR3 in DNA: TGCGCCAGCAGCTCCGCCCGGGACAGGGTGTTCTACGAGCAGTACTTC.

J is TRBJ2-5 and V is TRBV12-3 or TRBV12-4; 8 bases line up with TRBD1. The CDR3 is made up of 12 amino acids. V shed 6 bases and J 4 bases; nucleotides not matched to a gene: 1. Here the CDR3 reads CASSTGGETQYF. The DNA for the CDR3 is TGTGCCAGCAGCACAGGGGGAGAGACCCAGTACTTC.

The chain joins TRBV29-1 to TRBJ2-5; D might be TRBD1 (6 bases). V lost 3 bases to trimming and J lost 5 bases, with 19 bases between them. There are 15 residues in the CDR3. Germline values: CDR1 SQVTM, CDR2 ANQGSEA. The CDR3 bases are TGCAGCGTTGACAAACCCGACAGGTGGTTGGAGACCCAGTACTTC. This encodes CSVDKPDRWLETQYF.